This T cell receptor beta chain was sequenced during a study of blood T cell repertoires in COVID-19. Study details: Both acute and convalescent COVID-19 samples were obtained from the United States, Italy and Spain.

Trimming left V 6 bases short and J 5 bases short, with 10 bases between. CDR3 length equals 12 residues. The germline V gene encodes CDR1 SGHDN and CDR2 FVKESK. As handled by the study authors: Counts of nucleated cells, estimated from reference gene primer amplification, were obtained. Libraries were prepared by immunoSEQ multiplex PCR; TCRdb keeps only in-frame clonotypes and omits some of them. From that table come the V and J calls and clone size; the DNA was used to work out D and trimming. This sample has roughly 240,000 clones; about 85% occur once, and the top ten carry about 3.5%. This clone came up once.

Sequenced: peripheral blood. The chain recombines TRBV14 with TRBJ2-5; D is perhaps TRBD1 (5 bases). This clonotype was sampled from a man aged 18 to 29 with active or convalescent COVID-19. The CDR3 DNA reads as TGTGCCAGCAGTAGACAGAAGGAGACCCAGTACTTC. Amino acid sequence: CASSRQKETQYF. Supplemented by reference TRBV14 and TRBJ2-5, the full variable domain reads EAGVTQFPSHSVIEKGQTVTLRCDPISGHDNLYWYRRVMGKEIKFLLHFVKESKQDESGMPNNRFLAERTGGTYSTLKVQPAELEDSGVYFCASSRQKETQYFGPGTRLLVL.